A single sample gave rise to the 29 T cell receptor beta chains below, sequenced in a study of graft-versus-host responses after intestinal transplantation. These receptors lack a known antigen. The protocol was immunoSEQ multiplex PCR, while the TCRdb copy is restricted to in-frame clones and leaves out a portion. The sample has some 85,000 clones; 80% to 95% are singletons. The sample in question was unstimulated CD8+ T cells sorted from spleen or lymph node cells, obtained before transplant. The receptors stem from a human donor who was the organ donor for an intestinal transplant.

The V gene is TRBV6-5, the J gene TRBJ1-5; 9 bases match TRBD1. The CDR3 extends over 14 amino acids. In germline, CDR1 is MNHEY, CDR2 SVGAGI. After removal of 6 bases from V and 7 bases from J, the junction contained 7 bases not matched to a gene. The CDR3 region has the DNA TGTGCCAGCAGCATTGGGACAGGGAGGCAGCCCCAGCATTTT. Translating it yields CASSIGTGRQPQHF.

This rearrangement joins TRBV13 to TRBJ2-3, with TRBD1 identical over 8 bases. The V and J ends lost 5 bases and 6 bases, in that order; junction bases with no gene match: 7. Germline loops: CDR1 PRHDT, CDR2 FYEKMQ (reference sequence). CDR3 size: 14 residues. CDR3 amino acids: CASSPRTGWDTQYF. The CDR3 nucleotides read TGTGCCAGCAGCCCAAGGACAGGGTGGGATACGCAGTATTTT.

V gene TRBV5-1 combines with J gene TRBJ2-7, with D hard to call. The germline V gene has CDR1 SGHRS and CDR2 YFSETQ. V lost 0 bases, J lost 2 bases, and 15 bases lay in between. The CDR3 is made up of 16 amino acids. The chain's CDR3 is CASSLVFFGLTYEQYF. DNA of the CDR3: TGCGCCAGCAGCTTGGTTTTTTTTGGGCTCACCTACGAGCAGTACTTC.

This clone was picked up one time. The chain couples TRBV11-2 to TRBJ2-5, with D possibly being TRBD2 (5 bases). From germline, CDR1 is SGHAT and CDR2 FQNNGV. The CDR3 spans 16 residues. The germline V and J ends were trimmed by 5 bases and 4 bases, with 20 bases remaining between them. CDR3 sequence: CASSLLRGAAGETQYF. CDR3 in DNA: TGTGCCAGCAGCCTCCTCCGGGGAGCGGCGGGAGAGACCCAGTACTTC.

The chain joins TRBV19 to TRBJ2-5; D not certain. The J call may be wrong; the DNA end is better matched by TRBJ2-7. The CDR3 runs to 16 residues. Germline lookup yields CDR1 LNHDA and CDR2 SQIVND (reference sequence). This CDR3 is CASSTTLAPTPYEQYF. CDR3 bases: TGTGCCAGTAGTACCACCTTGGCCCCGACTCCATACGAGCAGTACTTC.

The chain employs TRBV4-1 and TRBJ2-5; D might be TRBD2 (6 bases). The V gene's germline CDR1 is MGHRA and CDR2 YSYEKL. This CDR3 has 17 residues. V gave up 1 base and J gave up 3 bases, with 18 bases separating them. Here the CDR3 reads CASSQGVSGDAEETQYF. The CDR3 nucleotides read TGCGCCAGCAGCCAAGGAGTTAGCGGTGACGCCGAAGAGACCCAGTACTTC.

In DNA, the CDR3 is TGTGCCAGTAGTCCCAACGGGGAGGAGTACAATGAGCAGTTCTTC. Residues: CASSPNGEEYNEQFF. This sequence joins TRBV19 and TRBJ2-1; D might be TRBD2 (6 bases). The CDR3 loop spans 15 amino acids. Germline CDR1 LNHDA, CDR2 SQIVND (reference sequence). Deletions cut 5 bases from V and 4 bases from J, with 15 bases between.

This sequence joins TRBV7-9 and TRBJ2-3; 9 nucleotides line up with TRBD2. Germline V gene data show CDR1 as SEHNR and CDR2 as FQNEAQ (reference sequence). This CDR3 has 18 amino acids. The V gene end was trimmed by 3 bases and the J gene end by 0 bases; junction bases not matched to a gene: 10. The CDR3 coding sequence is TGTGCCAGCAGCTTCCCTTTAGCGGGAGTAACTAGCACAGATACGCAGTATTTT. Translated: CASSFPLAGVTSTDTQYF.

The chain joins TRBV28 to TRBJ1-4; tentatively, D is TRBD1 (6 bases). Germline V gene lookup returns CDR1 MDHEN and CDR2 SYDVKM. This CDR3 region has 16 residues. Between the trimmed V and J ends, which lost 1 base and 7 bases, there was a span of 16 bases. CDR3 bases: TGTGCCAGCAGTTTATCCGTGGGGGGGCCGAGTGAAAAACTGTTTTTT. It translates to CASSLSVGGPSEKLFF.

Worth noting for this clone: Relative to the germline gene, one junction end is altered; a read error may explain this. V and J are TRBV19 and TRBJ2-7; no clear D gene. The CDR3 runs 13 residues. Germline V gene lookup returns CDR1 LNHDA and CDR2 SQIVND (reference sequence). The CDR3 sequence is CASSRSVGYAQYF. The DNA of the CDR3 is TGTGCCAGTAGCCGTTCGGTCGGTTACGCGCAGTACTTC. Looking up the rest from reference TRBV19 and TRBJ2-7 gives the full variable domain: DGGITQSPKYLFRKEGQNVTLSCEQNLNHDAMYWYRQDPGQGLRLIYYSQIVNDFQKGDIAEGYSVSREKKESFPLTVTSAQKNPTAFYLCASSRSVGYAQYFGPGTRLTVT.

CDR3 in DNA: TGTGCCAGCAGTGACTCAGAAGCGGGGGGCACCGGGGAGCTGTTTTTT. It translates to CASSDSEAGGTGELFF. V usage is TRBV6-4 and J usage is TRBJ2-2; 9 bases are shared with TRBD2. Germline V CDR1 and CDR2: MRHNA, SNTAGT. With V trimmed by 0 bases and J by 4 bases, 3 bases remained unmatched. CDR3 size: 16 residues.

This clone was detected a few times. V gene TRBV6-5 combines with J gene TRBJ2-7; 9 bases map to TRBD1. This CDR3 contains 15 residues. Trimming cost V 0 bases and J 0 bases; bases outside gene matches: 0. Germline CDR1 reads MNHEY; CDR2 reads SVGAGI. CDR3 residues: CASSYSTGGSYEQYF. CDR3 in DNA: TGTGCCAGCAGTTACTCGACAGGGGGCTCCTACGAGCAGTACTTC.

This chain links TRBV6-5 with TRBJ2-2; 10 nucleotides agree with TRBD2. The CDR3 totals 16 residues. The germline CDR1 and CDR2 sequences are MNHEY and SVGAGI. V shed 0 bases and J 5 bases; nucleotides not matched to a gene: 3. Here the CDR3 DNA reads TGTGCCAGCAGTTACTCGATTAGCGGGGGGACCGGGGAGCTGTTTTTT. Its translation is CASSYSISGGTGELFF.

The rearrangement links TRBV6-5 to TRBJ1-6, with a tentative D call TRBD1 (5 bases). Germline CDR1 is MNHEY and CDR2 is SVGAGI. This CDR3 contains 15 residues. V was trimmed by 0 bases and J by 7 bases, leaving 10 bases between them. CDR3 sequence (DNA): TGTGCCAGCAGTTACTCAGCAGGGCCAAATTCACCCCTCCACTTT. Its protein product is CASSYSAGPNSPLHF.

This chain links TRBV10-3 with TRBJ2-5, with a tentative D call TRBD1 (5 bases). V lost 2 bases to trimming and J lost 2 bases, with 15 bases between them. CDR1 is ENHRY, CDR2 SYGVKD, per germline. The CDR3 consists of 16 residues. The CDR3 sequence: CAISEGAADLQETQYF. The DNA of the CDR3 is TGTGCCATCAGTGAGGGGGCGGCGGACCTACAAGAGACCCAGTACTTC.

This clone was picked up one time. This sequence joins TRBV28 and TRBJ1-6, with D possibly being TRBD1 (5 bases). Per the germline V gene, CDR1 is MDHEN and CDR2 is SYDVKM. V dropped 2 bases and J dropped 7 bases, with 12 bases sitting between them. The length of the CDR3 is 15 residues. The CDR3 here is CASSLAGLMNSPLHF. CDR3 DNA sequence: TGTGCCAGCAGTTTAGCAGGGCTTATGAATTCACCCCTCCACTTT.

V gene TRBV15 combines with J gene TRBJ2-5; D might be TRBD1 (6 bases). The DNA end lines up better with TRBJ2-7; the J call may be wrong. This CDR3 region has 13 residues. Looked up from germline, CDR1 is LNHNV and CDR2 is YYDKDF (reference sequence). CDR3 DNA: TGTGCCACCGCGGAGGACAGATACTACGAGCAGTACTTC. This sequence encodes CATAEDRYYEQYF.

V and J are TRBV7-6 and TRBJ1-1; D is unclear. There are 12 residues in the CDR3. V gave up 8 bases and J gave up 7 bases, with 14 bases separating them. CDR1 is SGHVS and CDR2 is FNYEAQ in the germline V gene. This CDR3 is CASGEEVNEAFF. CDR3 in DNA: TGTGCCAGCGGAGAAGAGGTTAATGAAGCTTTCTTT. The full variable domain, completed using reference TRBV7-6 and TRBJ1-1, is GAGVSQSPRYKVTKRGQDVALRCDPISGHVSLYWYRQALGQGPEFLTYFNYEAQQDKSGLPNDRFSAERPEGSISTLTIQRTEQRDSAMYRCASGEEVNEAFFGQGTRLTVV.

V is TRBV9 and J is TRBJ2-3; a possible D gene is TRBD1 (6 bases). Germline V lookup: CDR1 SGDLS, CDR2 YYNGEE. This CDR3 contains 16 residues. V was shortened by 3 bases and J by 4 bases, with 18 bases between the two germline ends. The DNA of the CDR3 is TGTGCCAGCAGCGCTCTCCAGGGGTTCCCCCCAGATACGCAGTATTTT. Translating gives CASSALQGFPPDTQYF.

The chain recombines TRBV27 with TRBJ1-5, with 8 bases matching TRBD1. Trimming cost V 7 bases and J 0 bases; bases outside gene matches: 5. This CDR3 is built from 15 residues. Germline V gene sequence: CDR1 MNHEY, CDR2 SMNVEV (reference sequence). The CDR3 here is CASTRTGHSNQPQHF. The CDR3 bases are TGTGCCAGCACCAGGACAGGGCATAGCAATCAGCCCCAGCATTTT.

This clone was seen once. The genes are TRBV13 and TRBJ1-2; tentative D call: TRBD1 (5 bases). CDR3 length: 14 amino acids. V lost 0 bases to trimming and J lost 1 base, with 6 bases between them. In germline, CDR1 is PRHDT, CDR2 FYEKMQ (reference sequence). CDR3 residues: CASSLGGGNYGYTF. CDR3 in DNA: TGTGCCAGCAGCTTAGGGGGGGGTAACTATGGCTACACCTTC.

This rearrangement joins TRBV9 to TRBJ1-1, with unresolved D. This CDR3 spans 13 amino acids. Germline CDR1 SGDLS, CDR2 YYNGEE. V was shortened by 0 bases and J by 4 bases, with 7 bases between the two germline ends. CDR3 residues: CASSVGASTEAFF. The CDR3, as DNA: TGTGCCAGCAGCGTAGGTGCGAGCACTGAAGCTTTCTTT.

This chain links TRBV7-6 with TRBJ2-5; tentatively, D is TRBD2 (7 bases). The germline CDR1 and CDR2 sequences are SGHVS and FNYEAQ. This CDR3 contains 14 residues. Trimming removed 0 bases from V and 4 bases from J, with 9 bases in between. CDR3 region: CASSLAGGPETQYF. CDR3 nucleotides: TGTGCCAGCAGCTTAGCGGGGGGGCCAGAGACCCAGTACTTC.

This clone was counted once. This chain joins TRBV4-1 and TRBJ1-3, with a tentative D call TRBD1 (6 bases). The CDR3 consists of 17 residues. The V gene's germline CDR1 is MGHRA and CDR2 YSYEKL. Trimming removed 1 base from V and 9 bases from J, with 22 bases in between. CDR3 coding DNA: TGCGCCAGCAGCCAAGGGGCCTTCTGGACAGAGTTGGGCACCATATATTTT. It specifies CASSQGAFWTELGTIYF.

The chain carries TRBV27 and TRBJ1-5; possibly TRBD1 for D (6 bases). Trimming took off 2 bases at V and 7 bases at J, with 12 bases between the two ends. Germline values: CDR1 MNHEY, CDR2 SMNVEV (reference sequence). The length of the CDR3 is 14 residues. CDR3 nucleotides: TGTGCCAGCAGTTTAACAGGGAGGGCCCAGCCCCAGCATTTT. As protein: CASSLTGRAQPQHF.

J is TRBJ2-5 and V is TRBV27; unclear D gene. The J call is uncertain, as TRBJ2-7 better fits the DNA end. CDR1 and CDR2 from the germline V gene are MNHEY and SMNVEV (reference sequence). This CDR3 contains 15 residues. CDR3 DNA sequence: TGTGCCAGCAGTTTATCGTACAGCCTATCCTACGAGCAGTACTTC. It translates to CASSLSYSLSYEQYF.

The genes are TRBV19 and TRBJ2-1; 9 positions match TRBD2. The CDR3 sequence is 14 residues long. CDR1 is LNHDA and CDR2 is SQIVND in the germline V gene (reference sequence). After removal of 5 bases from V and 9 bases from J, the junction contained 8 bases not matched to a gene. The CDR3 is CASSETSGFSEQFF. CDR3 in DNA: TGTGCCAGTAGTGAGACTAGCGGATTCAGTGAGCAGTTCTTC.

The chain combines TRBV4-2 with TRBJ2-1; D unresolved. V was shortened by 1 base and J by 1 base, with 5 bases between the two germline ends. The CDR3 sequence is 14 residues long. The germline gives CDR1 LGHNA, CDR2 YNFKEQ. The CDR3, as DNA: TGTGCCAGCAGCCAAGCCGGGTCCTACAATGAGCAGTTCTTC. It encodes CASSQAGSYNEQFF.

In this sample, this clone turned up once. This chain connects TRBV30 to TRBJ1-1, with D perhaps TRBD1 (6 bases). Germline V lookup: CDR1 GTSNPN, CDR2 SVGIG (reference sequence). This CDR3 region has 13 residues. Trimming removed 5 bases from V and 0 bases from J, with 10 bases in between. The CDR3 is CAWEDRLNTEAFF. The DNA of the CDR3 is TGTGCCTGGGAAGACAGGTTGAACACTGAAGCTTTCTTT.